These 5 T cell receptor beta chains originate from one sample sequenced in a study of shared clonotypes between healthy human individuals. Only in-frame clones appear in the TCRdb table, and some are missing; sequencing was by immunoSEQ multiplex PCR. The sample holds fewer than 2.5 million clones, over 85% seen once. What was sequenced was naive CD4+ T cells from PBMCs. The sample's subset: CD45RA+ positively selected. The receptor set was obtained from a man in his late teens or twenties in good health. Some clones in this sample may be carry-over from other donors' samples.

This clone was counted a single time. The chain recombines TRBV5-4 with TRBJ2-7; D is uncertain. V was cut by 2 bases and J by 5 bases, with 5 bases left in between. The CDR3 has 11 residues. Germline CDR1 and CDR2: SGHNT and YYREEE (reference sequence). The CDR3 protein is CASSLTHEQYF. The CDR3 DNA reads TGTGCCAGCAGCTTAACCCACGAGCAGTACTTC. The entire variable domain, with the rest obtained from reference TRBV5-4 and TRBJ2-7, is as follows: ETGVTQSPTHLIKTRGQQVTLRCSSQSGHNTVSWYQQALGQGPQFIFQYYREEENGRGNFPPRFSGLQFPNYSSELNVNALELDDSALYLCASSLTHEQYFGPGTRLTVT.

The genes are TRBV7-6 and TRBJ2-3; D not certain. V lost 3 bases to trimming and J lost 3 bases, with 7 bases between them. The CDR3 is 13 amino acids. Per the germline V gene, CDR1 is SGHVS and CDR2 is FNYEAQ. This CDR3 reads CASSFFETDTQYF. The CDR3 nucleotides read TGTGCCAGCAGCTTCTTCGAGACAGATACGCAGTATTTT.

The chain has TRBV5-1 and TRBJ2-2; D is possibly TRBD1 or TRBD2 (5 bases each). Germline V gene data show CDR1 as SGHRS and CDR2 as YFSETQ. Trimming stripped 4 bases from V and 10 bases from J, with 20 bases between. CDR3 length equals 15 residues. The CDR3 loop is CASSQAGTGEEELFF. The CDR3 DNA reads TGCGCCAGCAGCCAAGCCGGGACCGGCGAGGAGGAGCTGTTTTTT.

The chain couples TRBV5-5 to TRBJ1-5; maybe TRBD1 (6 bases). CDR3 length: 17 residues. The V gene lost 0 bases and the J gene lost 0 bases, with 13 bases spanning the gap. Germline CDR1 SGHKS, CDR2 YYEKEE (reference sequence). Written as DNA, the CDR3 is TGTGCCAGCAGCTTGGGGCAGGGGATTTATAGCAATCAGCCCCAGCATTTT. Protein: CASSLGQGIYSNQPQHF.

The CDR3 nucleotides read TGTGCCAGCAGCCGCGGACAGGCTTATAATTCACCCCTCCACTTT. It codes for CASSRGQAYNSPLHF. The chain recombines TRBV27 with TRBJ1-6; 7 bases match TRBD1. Looked up from germline, CDR1 is MNHEY and CDR2 is SMNVEV (reference sequence). V shed 6 bases, J shed 4 bases, and the junction held 6 bases outside the gene matches. The CDR3 length is 15 residues.